This T cell receptor beta chain is from a study of control samples from healthy donors and cancer patients. The germline gives CDR1 LNHDA, CDR2 SQIVND (reference sequence). The V segment lost 3 bases and the J segment 1 base; nucleotides outside the gene matches: 5. CDR3 length equals 15 residues. Libraries were prepared by immunoSEQ multiplex PCR; TCRdb keeps only in-frame clonotypes and omits some of them. The table shows over 100,000 clones, with over 75% occurring only once. V gene TRBV19 combines with J gene TRBJ2-5, with TRBD2 identical over 7 bases. The sample was blood. This TCR was sampled from a man aged 50 to 59 in good health. The CDR3 loop reads CASSMGRAAQETQYF. DNA for the CDR3: TGTGCCAGTAGTATGGGGAGGGCCGCCCAAGAGACCCAGTACTTC. Together with reference TRBV19 and TRBJ2-5, the CDR3 gives the full variable domain: DGGITQSPKYLFRKEGQNVTLSCEQNLNHDAMYWYRQDPGQGLRLIYYSQIVNDFQKGDIAEGYSVSREKKESFPLTVTSAQKNPTAFYLCASSMGRAAQETQYFGPGTRLLVL.